These 10 T cell receptor beta chains share one sample of origin, sequenced in a study of OX40 agonist ivuxolimab in advanced cancers. Library method: the immunoSEQ multiplex PCR assay. TCRdb mirrors the immuneACCESS table, restricted to in-frame sequences. Some clones are absent from its copies; in checked studies, under half trace to an unresolved V gene, and the reason for the others is unknown. Across this sample there are roughly 72,000 clones, with approximately 94% seen only once. Approximately 14% of the sample comes from the top ten. The starting material was CD4+ or CD8+ T cells sorted from blood, obtained in a trial of the OX40 agonist ivuxolimab. All receptors come from an adult with an advanced solid tumor such as melanoma, head and neck, liver or kidney cancer.

The chain has TRBV5-6 and TRBJ1-4; TRBD1 is a possible D gene (5 bases). V was trimmed by 2 bases and J by 11 bases, leaving 13 bases between them. Germline values: CDR1 SGHDT, CDR2 YYEEEE. This CDR3 is 13 amino acids long. For the CDR3, the DNA is TGTGCCAGCAGCTTCGGGACCGCGGGGAAACTGTTTTTT. It translates to CASSFGTAGKLFF.

The V gene is TRBV19, the J gene TRBJ1-3; weak D call: TRBD1 (5 bases). The ends were cut back, 3 bases at V and 3 bases at J, with 12 bases in the middle. This CDR3 has 15 residues. Germline V CDR1 and CDR2: LNHDA, SQIVND (reference sequence). This CDR3 is CASSIEGSDGNTIYF. The DNA for the CDR3 is TGTGCCAGTAGTATTGAGGGGTCAGATGGAAACACCATATATTTT.

J is TRBJ1-1 and V is TRBV13, with TRBD1 matching over 8 bases. In germline, CDR1 is PRHDT, CDR2 FYEKMQ (reference sequence). The CDR3 length is 16 residues. V lost 7 bases, J lost 5 bases, and 15 bases stayed unmatched. CDR3 bases: TGTGCCAGCACCATGAGAGGACAGGGAGAGTGGACTGAAGCTTTCTTT. This sequence encodes CASTMRGQGEWTEAFF.

The V and J genes are TRBV28 and TRBJ2-7, with 8 bases identical to TRBD1. The CDR3 spans 14 residues. CDR1 is MDHEN, CDR2 SYDVKM, per germline. V shed 5 bases and J 2 bases; nucleotides not matched to a gene: 5. The CDR3 loop reads CASSEDRDPYEQYF. CDR3 DNA sequence: TGTGCCAGCAGTGAGGACAGGGACCCCTACGAGCAGTACTTC.

This clone was detected only once. This chain uses TRBV6-6 with TRBJ1-1; D gene ambiguous. V lost 2 bases to trimming and J lost 1 base, with 11 bases between them. Germline lookup yields CDR1 MNHNY and CDR2 SVGAGI (reference sequence). This CDR3 is built from 15 residues. DNA of the CDR3: TGTGCCAGCAGTTACGGGCAGGCTCCGAACACTGAAGCTTTCTTT. This gives the protein CASSYGQAPNTEAFF.

The rearrangement links TRBV4-3 to TRBJ2-2; D may be TRBD2 (6 bases). The CDR3 loop spans 16 amino acids. Germline-derived CDR1 and CDR2 are LGHNA and YSLEER. The V gene lost 0 bases and the J gene lost 5 bases, with 13 bases spanning the gap. The CDR3 is CASSQDRAGGTGELFF. The CDR3 DNA reads as TGCGCCAGCAGCCAAGACAGAGCGGGTGGGACCGGGGAGCTGTTTTTT.

The V gene is TRBV28, the J gene TRBJ2-3; TRBD1 matches 7 bases. Germline assignment: CDR1 MDHEN and CDR2 SYDVKM. The CDR3 sequence is 16 residues long. Losses at the gene ends were 3 bases for V and 2 bases for J; bases not matched to a gene: 8. The CDR3 DNA reads TGTGCCAGCAGTTTCTCACCGACAGGGTTCACAGATACGCAGTATTTT. As protein: CASSFSPTGFTDTQYF.

The chain has TRBV5-4 and TRBJ2-7, with TRBD1 identical over 8 bases. The CDR3 has 15 residues. V lost 3 bases and J lost 6; bases outside the gene matches: 11. In germline, CDR1 is SGHNT, CDR2 YYREEE (reference sequence). CDR3 sequence: CASSSSGQDGPEQYF. In nucleotides, the CDR3 is TGTGCCAGCAGCTCCTCGGGACAGGATGGCCCCGAGCAGTACTTC.

The chain is built from TRBV9 and TRBJ1-4; no firm D call. V lost 4 bases to trimming and J lost 8 bases, with 15 bases between them. The CDR3 spans 14 residues. CDR1 and CDR2 from the germline V gene are SGDLS and YYNGEE. CDR3 amino acids: CASSLGGVGEKLFF. As DNA, the CDR3 is TGTGCCAGCAGCTTGGGTGGGGTAGGAGAAAAACTGTTTTTT. Full variable domain (rest looked up from reference TRBV9 and TRBJ1-4): DSGVTQTPKHLITATGQRVTLRCSPRSGDLSVYWYQQSLDQGLQFLIQYYNGEERAKGNILERFSAQQFPDLHSELNLSSLELGDSALYFCASSLGGVGEKLFFGSGTQLSVL.

The rearrangement links TRBV6-4 to TRBJ2-1; perhaps TRBD1 as D (6 bases). V was trimmed by 6 bases and J by 7 bases, leaving 13 bases between them. The CDR3 spans 13 residues. CDR1 and CDR2 (germline): MRHNA, SNTAGT. CDR3 region: CASRTDSSNEQFF. The CDR3 DNA is TGTGCCAGCAGGACGGACAGCTCAAATGAGCAGTTCTTC.